The 30 T cell receptor beta chains presented below share a single source sample, sequenced in a study of T cells in Graves' hyperthyroidism and ophthalmopathy. From RNA transcripts, TCR beta CDR3 regions were amplified. The HTBI primer set was used in a first-round RT-PCR of the TCR CDR3. Using its own MiXCR run on the multiplex PCR reads, TCRdb lists one record per CDR3 protein. Of approximately 560,000 distinct CDR3 sequences listed, around 42% were seen once; the top ten hold roughly 8.2%. The sequencing input was peripheral blood or thyroid tissue (not recorded which). These receptors originate from a woman aged 18-29 years with Graves' hyperthyroidism.

This sequence joins TRBV4-2 and TRBJ2-7, with 9 nucleotides matching TRBD2. The CDR3 runs to 15 residues. With 2 bases clipped from V and 7 bases from J, the junction kept 9 bases outside the gene matches. The germline CDR1 and CDR2 sequences are LGHNA and YNFKEQ. The CDR3 spells CASSQRLAAGMEQYF. The CDR3 coding sequence is TGTGCCAGCAGCCAACGACTAGCGGCGGGAATGGAGCAGTACTTC.

This chain links TRBV11-2 with TRBJ2-5, with 8 bases that match TRBD2. This CDR3 is built from 14 residues. With V trimmed by 3 bases and J by 5 bases, 5 bases remained unmatched. Germline assignment: CDR1 SGHAT and CDR2 FQNNGV. This CDR3 reads CASSLDPGGETQYF. DNA for the CDR3: TGTGCCAGCAGCTTGGACCCGGGGGGGGAGACCCAGTACTTC.

This clonotype came up a few times. This rearrangement joins TRBV7-2 to TRBJ2-7; D unclear. The ends were cut back, 3 bases at V and 5 bases at J, with 8 bases in the middle. The length of the CDR3 is 12 residues. The germline gives CDR1 SGHTA, CDR2 FQGNSA. Here the CDR3 DNA reads TGTGCCAGCAGCTTTGGGCGTGACGAGCAGTACTTC. Translating gives CASSFGRDEQYF.

This clonotype was detected a few times. The chain couples TRBV2 to TRBJ2-2; D gene unclear. The length of the CDR3 is 13 residues. Germline lookup yields CDR1 SNHLY and CDR2 FYNNEI. Trimming stripped 4 bases from V and 6 bases from J, with 9 bases between. The CDR3 sequence: CASSVRDPGELFF. The DNA for the CDR3 is TGTGCCAGCAGTGTCAGAGATCCCGGGGAGCTGTTTTTT.

This clonotype has a count of ten or more. This sequence joins TRBV11-3 and TRBJ1-2, with a possible D match to TRBD1 (6 bases). The ends were cut back, 5 bases at V and 6 bases at J, with 13 bases in the middle. CDR3 size: 13 residues. Germline V lookup: CDR1 SGHNT, CDR2 YENEEA. The CDR3 DNA follows: TGTGCCAGCAGCCCAAGGGGGTACCATGGCTACACCTTC. It specifies CASSPRGYHGYTF.

The CDR3 DNA sequence: TGTGCCAGCAGCCCTAGCGGCCACGGGCAGTACTTC. Protein: CASSPSGHGQYF. The V and J genes are TRBV7-2 and TRBJ2-7; 7 bases match TRBD2. The CDR3 spans 12 residues. The germline CDR1 and CDR2 sequences are SGHTA and FQGNSA. Unmatched junction bases numbered 7, after V lost 5 bases and J lost 9 bases.

The chain recombines TRBV7-2 with TRBJ2-7, with 14 bases fitting TRBD2. This CDR3 region has 16 residues. Losses at the gene ends were 1 base for V and 6 bases for J; bases not matched to a gene: 5. CDR1 and CDR2 from the germline V gene are SGHTA and FQGNSA. For the CDR3, the DNA is TGTGCCAGCAGCTTAGGACTAGCGGGAGGGCAATGCGAGCAGTACTTC. Translation: CASSLGLAGGQCEQYF.

Turning to this clonotype: This could be a read error, since a much larger clone is one nucleotide away. V gene TRBV11-2 combines with J gene TRBJ2-7, with 8 nucleotides matching TRBD2. The J segment lost 3 bases and the V segment lost 5 bases, leaving 9 bases of the junction unmatched. This CDR3 contains 15 residues. Germline V gene sequence: CDR1 SGHAT, CDR2 FQNNGV. This CDR3 is CASSVTSEGIYEQYF. CDR3 nucleotides: TGTGCCAGCAGCGTGACTAGCGAGGGGATCTACGAGCAGTACTTC.

The table lists this clonotype with many counts. V is TRBV7-8 and J is TRBJ2-7, with 12 bases that match TRBD2. Unmatched junction bases numbered 5, after V lost 5 bases and J lost 6 bases. Germline V gene data show CDR1 as SGHVS and CDR2 as FQNEAQ. This CDR3 has 14 amino acids. The CDR3 spells CASSTTSGRSEQYF. In DNA form, the CDR3 reads TGTGCCAGCAGCACCACTAGCGGGAGGTCCGAGCAGTACTTC.

In its sample, this clonotype was seen many times. The genes are TRBV2 and TRBJ1-5, with no clear D. The CDR3 extends over 15 amino acids. Trimming took off 3 bases at V and 0 bases at J, with 9 bases between the two ends. Looked up from germline, CDR1 is SNHLY and CDR2 is FYNNEI. The CDR3: CASSDFRISNQPQHF. DNA of the CDR3: TGTGCCAGCAGTGACTTCCGAATTAGCAATCAGCCCCAGCATTTT.

This clonotype was recorded only once. A read error is possible here, since a much larger clone lies one base away. V is TRBV24-1 and J is TRBJ2-2; no clear D gene. The V end was cut by 0 bases, the J end by 2 bases, with 6 bases between. This CDR3 is 15 amino acids long. Germline V lookup: CDR1 KGHDR, CDR2 SFDVKD. CDR3 DNA: TGTGCCACCAGTGATTTGAGCCTTAACACCGGGGAGCTGTTTTTT. It yields the protein CATSDLSLNTGELFF.

This clonotype was seen ten or more times. The gene calls are TRBV7-9 and TRBJ1-5; no firm D call. Germline CDR1 is SEHNR and CDR2 is FQNEAQ (reference sequence). Between the trimmed V and J ends, which lost 4 bases and 6 bases, there was a span of 10 bases. The length of the CDR3 is 13 residues. CDR3 sequence: CASSSTSGQPQHF. The DNA of the CDR3 is TGTGCCAGCAGCTCAACTTCTGGTCAGCCCCAGCATTTT.

V is TRBV7-9 and J is TRBJ2-7; D gene unclear. V was clipped by 4 bases and J by 3 bases, with 7 bases between them. The CDR3 has 12 amino acids. From germline, CDR1 is SEHNR and CDR2 FQNEAQ (reference sequence). This CDR3 reads CASSSGIYEQYF. CDR3 sequence (DNA): TGTGCCAGCAGCTCTGGGATCTACGAGCAGTACTTC.

This chain links TRBV29-1 with TRBJ2-1; 7 nucleotides agree with TRBD2. Germline V gene data show CDR1 as SQVTM and CDR2 as ANQGSEA. V was clipped by 1 base and J by 0 bases; unmatched bases: 3. The CDR3 length is 15 residues. CDR3 protein: CSVEAAGPSYNEQFF. In DNA, the CDR3 is TGCAGCGTTGAAGCAGCGGGACCCTCCTACAATGAGCAGTTCTTC.

The chain joins TRBV5-6 to TRBJ1-1, with no clear D. Germline CDR1 SGHDT, CDR2 YYEEEE. This CDR3 region has 14 residues. Trimming shortened V by 4 bases and J by 6 bases, and 16 bases separated the two germline ends. The CDR3: CASSTPTLLPEAFF. CDR3 DNA: TGTGCCAGCAGCACACCGACCCTTTTACCTGAAGCTTTCTTT. Variable domain in full (rest from reference TRBV5-6 and TRBJ1-1): DAGVTQSPTHLIKTRGQQVTLRCSPKSGHDTVSWYQQALGQGPQFIFQYYEEEERQRGNFPDRFSGHQFPNYSSELNVNALLLGDSALYLCASSTPTLLPEAFFGQGTRLTVV.

This clonotype was detected a few times. The chain recombines TRBV29-1 with TRBJ2-7, with unresolved D. The CDR3 has 12 amino acids. Germline CDR1 and CDR2: SQVTM and ANQGSEA. V gave up 5 bases and J gave up 3 bases, with 11 bases separating them. The CDR3 DNA follows: TGCAGCGTTCAAAATCACTTCTACGAGCAGTACTTC. Its translation: CSVQNHFYEQYF.

This clonotype is a singleton in its sample. The chain carries TRBV5-1 and TRBJ2-5; 8 nucleotides match TRBD2. Losses at the gene ends were 5 bases for V and 5 bases for J; bases not matched to a gene: 11. Germline V gene lookup returns CDR1 SGHRS and CDR2 YFSETQ. The CDR3 extends over 15 amino acids. The CDR3 loop reads CASRPGTRGGETQYF. As DNA, the CDR3 is TGCGCCAGCAGACCCGGGACTAGGGGTGGCGAGACCCAGTACTTC.

This rearrangement joins TRBV12-3 or TRBV12-4 to TRBJ1-2; 8 nucleotides match TRBD1. The CDR3 has 13 residues. Losses at the gene ends were 6 bases for V and 8 bases for J; bases not matched to a gene: 8. The CDR3 bases are TGTGCCAGCAGACCAGATGGACAGGGAGGCTACACCTTC. It is translated as CASRPDGQGGYTF.

The chain combines TRBV7-8 with TRBJ1-2, with D possibly being TRBD1 (6 bases). V was pared by 2 bases and J by 4 bases, with 8 bases between. This CDR3 contains 13 residues. CDR1 is SGHVS, CDR2 FQNEAQ, per germline. The CDR3 sequence is CASSLTGFYGYTF. CDR3 nucleotide sequence: TGTGCCAGCAGCTTAACAGGGTTCTATGGCTACACCTTC.

This clonotype has more than one count but fewer than ten. This sequence joins TRBV7-9 and TRBJ1-1; D remains ambiguous. Trimming pared 4 bases from V and 8 bases from J, leaving 14 bases between. This CDR3 has 13 amino acids. The V gene's germline CDR1 is SEHNR and CDR2 FQNEAQ (reference sequence). CDR3 coding DNA: TGTGCCAGCAGCTCCAAAACCCCAGCAGAAGCTTTCTTT. Its translation is CASSSKTPAEAFF.

The V and J genes are TRBV7-9 and TRBJ1-2; tentatively, D is TRBD1 (5 bases). The CDR3 is made up of 13 amino acids. CDR1 is SEHNR, CDR2 FQNEAQ, per germline (reference sequence). V lost 5 bases and J lost 4, with 11 bases in between. CDR3 nucleotide sequence: TGTGCCAGCAGCATGGGGCGTTCCTATGGCTACACCTTC. Residues: CASSMGRSYGYTF. Drawing the rest from reference TRBV7-9 and TRBJ1-2, the complete variable domain is DTGVSQNPRHKITKRGQNVTFRCDPISEHNRLYWYRQTLGQGPEFLTYFQNEAQLEKSRLLSDRFSAERPKGSFSTLEIQRTEQGDSAMYLCASSMGRSYGYTFGSGTRLTVV.

Of note for this clonotype: The conserved phenylalanine or tryptophan is not found at the CDR3 terminus, so this likely reflects a read error. V gene TRBV25-1 combines with J gene TRBJ1-1, with a possible D match to TRBD1 (5 bases). V lost 6 bases and J lost 1, with 12 bases in between. The CDR3 is 14 residues long. Per germline, CDR1 MGHDK and CDR2 SYGVNS. The CDR3 region is CASRSTRGNTEAFL. CDR3 coding DNA: TGTGCCAGCAGATCGACAAGGGGGAACACTGAAGCTTTCCTT.

This clonotype was seen more than once but under ten times. V and J are TRBV29-1 and TRBJ2-2; unclear D gene. The CDR3 is 16 residues long. Per the germline V gene, CDR1 is SQVTM and CDR2 is ANQGSEA. V was trimmed by 2 bases and J by 3 bases, leaving 16 bases between them. For the CDR3, the DNA is TGCAGCGTTGAAATGCGACACCGCACATACACCGGGGAGCTGTTTTTT. This gives the protein CSVEMRHRTYTGELFF.

V usage is TRBV4-1 and J usage is TRBJ1-4; 12 bases map to TRBD1. Germline-derived CDR1 and CDR2 are MGHRA and YSYEKL. With V trimmed by 0 bases and J by 8 bases, 4 bases remained unmatched. The CDR3 is 16 amino acids. CDR3 coding DNA: TGCGCCAGCAGCCAAGAGCGGGGGACAGGGGGCGAAAAACTGTTTTTT. This encodes CASSQERGTGGEKLFF.

The chain couples TRBV7-8 to TRBJ2-5; a possible D gene is TRBD2 (5 bases). Trimming cost V 2 bases and J 4 bases, with 11 bases left between them. The CDR3 has 14 residues. Germline loops: CDR1 SGHVS, CDR2 FQNEAQ. In DNA, the CDR3 is TGTGCCAGCAGCTTACGAGAGGGAACAGAGACCCAGTACTTC. Translated: CASSLREGTETQYF. Based on the CDR3 plus reference TRBV7-8 and TRBJ2-5, the full variable domain is GAGVSQSPRYKVAKRGQDVALRCDPISGHVSLFWYQQALGQGPEFLTYFQNEAQLDKSGLPSDRFFAERPEGSVSTLKIQRTQQEDSAVYLCASSLREGTETQYFGPGTRLLVL.

The chain recombines TRBV19 with TRBJ1-2, with 10 nucleotides matching TRBD1. The ends lost 6 bases at V and 6 bases at J; junction bases unmatched: 4. Germline V gene lookup returns CDR1 LNHDA and CDR2 SQIVND (reference sequence). The CDR3 is 13 residues long. CDR3 region: CASRRTGGHGYTF. The CDR3 nucleotides are TGTGCCAGTAGGCGGACAGGGGGGCATGGCTACACCTTC.

This clonotype occurred a few times. This rearrangement joins TRBV7-2 to TRBJ1-5, with 7 bases identical to TRBD1. Per the germline V gene, CDR1 is SGHTA and CDR2 is FQGNSA. V dropped 6 bases and J dropped 4; count of bases not matched to a gene: 9. The CDR3 has 15 residues. The CDR3 spells CASSPASGGNQPQHF. The CDR3 DNA reads TGTGCCAGCAGTCCAGCTTCAGGGGGAAATCAGCCCCAGCATTTT.

The V and J genes are TRBV2 and TRBJ1-2, with 10 bases matching TRBD1. The CDR3 contains 14 residues. The V gene end was trimmed by 6 bases and the J gene end by 5 bases; junction bases not matched to a gene: 6. Looked up from germline, CDR1 is SNHLY and CDR2 is FYNNEI. The CDR3 reads CASSGQGVGYGYTF. The DNA of the CDR3 is TGTGCCAGCAGCGGACAGGGGGTCGGATATGGCTACACCTTC.

The chain joins TRBV29-1 to TRBJ1-1; tentatively, D is TRBD1 (5 bases). The CDR3 loop spans 12 amino acids. Trimming took off 8 bases at V and 4 bases at J, with 14 bases between the two ends. Germline V gives CDR1 SQVTM, CDR2 ANQGSEA. The DNA of the CDR3 is TGCAGCTCACAGTTAAGGGGCACTGAAGCTTTCTTT. As protein: CSSQLRGTEAFF. Full variable domain (missing parts from reference TRBV29-1 and TRBJ1-1): SAVISQKPSRDICQRGTSLTIQCQVDSQVTMMFWYRQQPGQSLTLIATANQGSEATYESGFVIDKFPISRPNLTFSTLTVSNMSPEDSSIYLCSSQLRGTEAFFGQGTRLTVV.

The chain employs TRBV5-1 and TRBJ1-5; no clear D. The CDR3 has 14 amino acids. The germline V gene has CDR1 SGHRS and CDR2 YFSETQ. The V end lost 7 bases, the J end lost 3 bases, and 14 bases lay between the germline ends. This CDR3 is CASPRWGINQPQHF. In DNA, the CDR3 is TGCGCCAGCCCACGGTGGGGTATCAATCAGCCCCAGCATTTT.